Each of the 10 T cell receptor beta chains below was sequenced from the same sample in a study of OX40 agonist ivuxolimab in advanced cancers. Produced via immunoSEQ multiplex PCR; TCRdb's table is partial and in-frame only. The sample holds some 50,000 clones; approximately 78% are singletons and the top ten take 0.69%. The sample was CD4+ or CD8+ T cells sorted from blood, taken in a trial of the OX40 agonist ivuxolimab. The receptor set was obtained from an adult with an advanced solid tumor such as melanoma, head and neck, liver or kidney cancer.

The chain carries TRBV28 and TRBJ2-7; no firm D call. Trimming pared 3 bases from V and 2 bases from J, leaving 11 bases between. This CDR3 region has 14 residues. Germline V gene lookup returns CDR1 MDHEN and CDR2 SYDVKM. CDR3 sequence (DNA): TGTGCCAGCAGTTTCAGCGTAGTGGCCTACGAGCAGTACTTC. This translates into CASSFSVVAYEQYF.

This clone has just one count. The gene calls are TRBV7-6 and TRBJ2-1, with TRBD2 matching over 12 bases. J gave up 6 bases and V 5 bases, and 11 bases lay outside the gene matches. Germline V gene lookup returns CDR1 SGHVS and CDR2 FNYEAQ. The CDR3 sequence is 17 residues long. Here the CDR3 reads CASSTRGLAGPSNEQFF. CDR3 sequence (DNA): TGTGCCAGCAGCACCCGGGGACTAGCGGGCCCTTCCAATGAGCAGTTCTTC. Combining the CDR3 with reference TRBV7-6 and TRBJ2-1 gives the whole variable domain GAGVSQSPRYKVTKRGQDVALRCDPISGHVSLYWYRQALGQGPEFLTYFNYEAQQDKSGLPNDRFSAERPEGSISTLTIQRTEQRDSAMYRCASSTRGLAGPSNEQFFGPGTRLTVL.

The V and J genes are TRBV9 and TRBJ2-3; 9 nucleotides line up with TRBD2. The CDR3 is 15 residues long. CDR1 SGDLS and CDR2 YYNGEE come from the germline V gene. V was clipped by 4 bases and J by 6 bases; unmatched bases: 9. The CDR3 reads CASSPGTSQQDTQYF. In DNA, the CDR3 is TGTGCCAGCAGCCCCGGGACTAGCCAACAGGATACGCAGTATTTT.

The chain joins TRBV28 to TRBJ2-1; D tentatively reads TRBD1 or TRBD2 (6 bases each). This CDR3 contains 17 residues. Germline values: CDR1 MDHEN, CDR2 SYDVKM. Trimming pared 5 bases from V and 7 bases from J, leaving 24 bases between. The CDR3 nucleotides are TGTGCCAGCAGTCCACTAGGTAATGACAAGGGGGGAAATGAGCAGTTCTTC. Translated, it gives CASSPLGNDKGGNEQFF.

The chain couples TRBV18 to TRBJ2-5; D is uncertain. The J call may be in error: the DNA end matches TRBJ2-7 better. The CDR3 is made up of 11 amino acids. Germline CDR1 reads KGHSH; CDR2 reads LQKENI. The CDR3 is CASSPGSEQYF. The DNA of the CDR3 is TGTGCCAGCTCACCAGGTTCCGAGCAGTACTTC.

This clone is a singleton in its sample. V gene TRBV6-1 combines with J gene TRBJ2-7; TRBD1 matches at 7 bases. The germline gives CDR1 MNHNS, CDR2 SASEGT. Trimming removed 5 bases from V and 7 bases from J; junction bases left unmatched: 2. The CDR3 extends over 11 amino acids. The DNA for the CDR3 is TGTGCCAGCAGTCCAGGGGGTGAGCAGTACTTC. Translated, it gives CASSPGGEQYF.

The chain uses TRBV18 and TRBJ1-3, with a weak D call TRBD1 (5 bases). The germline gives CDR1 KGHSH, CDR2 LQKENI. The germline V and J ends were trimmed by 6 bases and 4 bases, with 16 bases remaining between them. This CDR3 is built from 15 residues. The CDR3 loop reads CASSLGALEGNTIYF. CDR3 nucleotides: TGTGCCAGCTCTTTAGGGGCTCTCGAAGGAAACACCATATATTTT.

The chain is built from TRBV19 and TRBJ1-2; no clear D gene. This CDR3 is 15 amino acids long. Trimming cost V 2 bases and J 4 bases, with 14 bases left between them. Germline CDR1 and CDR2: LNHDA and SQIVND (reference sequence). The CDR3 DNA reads TGTGCCAGTAGTATAAGAGGTCCGCTTGGCTATGGCTACACCTTC. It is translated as CASSIRGPLGYGYTF.

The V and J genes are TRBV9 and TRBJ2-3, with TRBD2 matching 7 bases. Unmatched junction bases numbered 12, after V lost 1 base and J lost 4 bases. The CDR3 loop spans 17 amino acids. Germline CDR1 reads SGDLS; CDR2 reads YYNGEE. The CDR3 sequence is CASSVTPGGSLADTQYF. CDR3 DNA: TGTGCCAGCAGCGTAACCCCCGGCGGGAGTCTGGCAGATACGCAGTATTTT.

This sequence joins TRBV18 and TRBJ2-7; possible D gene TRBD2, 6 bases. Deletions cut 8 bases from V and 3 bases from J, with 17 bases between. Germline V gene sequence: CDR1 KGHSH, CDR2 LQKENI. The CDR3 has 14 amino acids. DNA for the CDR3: TGTGCCAGCGCCGGACTGGGAGGCAACTACGAGCAGTACTTC. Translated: CASAGLGGNYEQYF.